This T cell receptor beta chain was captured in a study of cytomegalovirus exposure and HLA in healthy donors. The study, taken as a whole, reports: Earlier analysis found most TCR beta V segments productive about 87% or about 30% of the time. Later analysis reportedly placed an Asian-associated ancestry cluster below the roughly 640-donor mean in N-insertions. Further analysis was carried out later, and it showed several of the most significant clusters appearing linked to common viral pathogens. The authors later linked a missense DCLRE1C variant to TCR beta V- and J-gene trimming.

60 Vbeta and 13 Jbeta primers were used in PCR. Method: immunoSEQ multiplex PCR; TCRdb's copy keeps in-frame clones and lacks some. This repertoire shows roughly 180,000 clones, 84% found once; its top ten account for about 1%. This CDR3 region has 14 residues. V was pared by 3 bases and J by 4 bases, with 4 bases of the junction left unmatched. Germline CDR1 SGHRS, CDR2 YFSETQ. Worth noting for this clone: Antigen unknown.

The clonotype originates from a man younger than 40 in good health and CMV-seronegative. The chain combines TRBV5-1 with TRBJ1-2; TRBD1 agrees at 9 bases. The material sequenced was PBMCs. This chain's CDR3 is CASSYGQGTYGYTF. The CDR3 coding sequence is TGCGCCAGCAGCTATGGACAGGGGACCTATGGCTACACCTTC.